This entry lists 5 T cell receptor beta chains sequenced from one sample in a study of beta chain features in type 1 diabetes. Their cognate antigens are unknown. Overall study findings and caveats: Shorter TCRB CDR3s, moderately but significantly so, were found in Type 1 diabetes patients in all four CD4+ subsets.

Reverse transcription of all isolated RNA meant that expressed TCRB transcripts were sequenced. Some clones are missing from TCRdb's copy, which holds only in-frame ones; the method was immunoSEQ multiplex PCR. The table lists 310,000 or so clones, around 8.5% of them singletons. The material sequenced was central memory CD4+ T cells from blood. The receptor set was obtained from a man in his thirties or forties with type 1 diabetes.

The V gene is TRBV25-1, the J gene TRBJ2-6; 7 positions match TRBD1. From germline, CDR1 is MGHDK and CDR2 SYGVNS. The CDR3 has 13 residues. V lost 3 bases and J lost 11; bases outside the gene matches: 4. CDR3 DNA: TGTGCCAGCAGTGACGGACAGGACGACGTCCTGACTTTC. This codes for CASSDGQDDVLTF.

This clone was picked up a small number of times. The genes are TRBV7-9 and TRBJ1-1; D is uncertain. CDR1 is SEHNR, CDR2 FQNEAQ, per germline (reference sequence). This CDR3 region has 13 residues. Trimming removed 0 bases at V and 8 bases at J, with 10 bases between. Written as DNA, the CDR3 is TGTGCCAGCAGCTTAGCGGGGTGGCAGGAAGCTTTCTTT. This codes for CASSLAGWQEAFF.

This clone has more than one count but fewer than ten. The rearrangement links TRBV27 to TRBJ1-2; 9 nucleotides agree with TRBD1. Germline V lookup: CDR1 MNHEY, CDR2 SMNVEV (reference sequence). V lost 8 bases, J lost 4 bases, and 11 bases stayed unmatched. The CDR3 covers 15 residues. The CDR3: CASRRGGQGGYGYTF. The CDR3, as DNA: TGTGCCAGCCGCAGGGGGGGACAGGGAGGCTATGGCTACACCTTC.

A few counts support this clone. The genes are TRBV6-5 and TRBJ1-2; 11 nucleotides agree with TRBD1. The CDR3 has 15 residues. The trim removed 7 bases at V and 7 bases at J, leaving 11 bases unmatched. Germline V gene data show CDR1 as MNHEY and CDR2 as SVGAGI. The CDR3 nucleotides are TGTGCCAGCACCTCACCGGACAGGGGGCTTATTGGCTACACCTTC. Amino acid sequence: CASTSPDRGLIGYTF.

The V call is TRBV5-1, the J call TRBJ1-1; 9 bases line up with TRBD1. V lost 7 bases, J lost 8 bases, and 12 bases stayed unmatched. The CDR3 has 14 amino acids. Germline CDR1 is SGHRS and CDR2 is YFSETQ. The CDR3 coding sequence is TGCGCCAGCCGACGGGACAGGGATAAATCCGAAGCTTTCTTT. It encodes CASRRDRDKSEAFF.